A single sample is the source of the 29 T cell receptor beta chains below, sequenced in a study of technical replicates of blood from a few donors. TCRdb keeps only in-frame clones here, not all; method: immunoSEQ multiplex PCR. In the table there are fewer than 95,000 clones, around 94% of which are singletons. Sample: T cells isolated from PBMCs. The source of these receptors is a human donor in good health.

This clone showed up just once. This sequence joins TRBV28 and TRBJ2-1, with D perhaps TRBD2 (6 bases). The V gene's germline CDR1 is MDHEN and CDR2 SYDVKM. The CDR3 totals 13 residues. The V gene lost 3 bases and the J gene lost 5 bases, with 8 bases spanning the gap. The CDR3 region is CASSLEGDNEQFF. The CDR3 DNA sequence: TGTGCCAGCAGTTTGGAGGGAGACAATGAGCAGTTCTTC.

The chain is built from TRBV27 and TRBJ1-5, with 8 bases matching TRBD1. The CDR3 runs 15 residues. CDR1 is MNHEY, CDR2 SMNVEV, per germline (reference sequence). Germline trimming cut 2 bases from V and 3 bases from J; bases unmatched to any gene: 3. The CDR3 region is CASSLTGGTNQPQHF. The DNA for the CDR3 is TGTGCCAGCAGTTTAACAGGGGGGACCAATCAGCCCCAGCATTTT.

This clone has a handful of counts. The CDR3 loop is CASSSGLGGETQYF. CDR3 bases: TGTGCCAGCAGCTCCGGACTAGGTGGAGAGACCCAGTACTTC. The J gene is TRBJ2-5, the V gene TRBV11-2; TRBD2 agrees at 7 bases. The CDR3 totals 14 residues. Germline V gene lookup returns CDR1 SGHAT and CDR2 FQNNGV. V lost 4 bases, J lost 4 bases, and 6 bases stayed unmatched.

This clone is a singleton in its sample. The chain has TRBV6-1 and TRBJ1-5, with D possibly matching TRBD1 (5 bases). The CDR3 contains 14 residues. Germline V gene lookup returns CDR1 MNHNS and CDR2 SASEGT. V was shortened by 6 bases and J by 4 bases, with 13 bases between the two germline ends. The CDR3 here is CASSAGLQNQPQHF. The CDR3 DNA reads as TGTGCCAGCAGCGCGGGACTACAAAATCAGCCCCAGCATTTT.

The gene calls are TRBV2 and TRBJ2-6, with a weak D call TRBD1 (6 bases). This CDR3 contains 16 residues. Germline CDR1 SNHLY, CDR2 FYNNEI. V was cut by 7 bases and J by 1 base, with 14 bases left in between. The CDR3 spells CASINLRGSGANVLTF. The DNA for the CDR3 is TGTGCCAGCATTAACCTCAGGGGTTCTGGGGCCAACGTCCTGACTTTC.

The rearrangement links TRBV25-1 to TRBJ1-2, with no clear D. V gave up 2 bases and J gave up 5 bases, with 9 bases separating them. Per the germline V gene, CDR1 is MGHDK and CDR2 is SYGVNS. The CDR3 runs to 13 residues. DNA of the CDR3: TGTGCCAGCAGTGAACCGGGGAGGTATGGCTACACCTTC. Its translation: CASSEPGRYGYTF.

The CDR3 here is CASSVLGIAGGETDTQYF. CDR3 coding DNA: TGTGCCAGCAGCGTCCTGGGGATAGCGGGGGGGGAGACAGATACGCAGTATTTT. V usage is TRBV11-2 and J usage is TRBJ2-3, with TRBD2 matching over 11 bases. Per the germline V gene, CDR1 is SGHAT and CDR2 is FQNNGV. J was trimmed by 3 bases and V by 5 bases; bases with no gene match: 13. CDR3 size: 18 residues.

The chain joins TRBV7-9 to TRBJ1-2; 9 bases map to TRBD1. CDR1 and CDR2 from the germline V gene are SEHNR and FQNEAQ (reference sequence). J gave up 3 bases and V 5 bases, and 10 bases lay outside the gene matches. The length of the CDR3 is 16 residues. As DNA, the CDR3 is TGTGCCAGCAGCCCCTGGCCTGGGACAGGGCACTATGGCTACACCTTC. This sequence encodes CASSPWPGTGHYGYTF.

V usage is TRBV4-1 and J usage is TRBJ1-6; 9 bases agree with TRBD1. J gave up 10 bases and V 4 bases, and 5 bases lay outside the gene matches. Germline loops: CDR1 MGHRA, CDR2 YSYEKL. The CDR3 totals 14 residues. In DNA, the CDR3 is TGCGCCAGCAGCCTTGGACAGGGGTTATCACCCCTCCACTTT. This codes for CASSLGQGLSPLHF.

This chain uses TRBV9 with TRBJ1-5; D ambiguous. Trimming took 4 bases from V and 4 from J, leaving 15 bases between them. Germline V gene sequence: CDR1 SGDLS, CDR2 YYNGEE. CDR3 size: 15 residues. The CDR3 DNA sequence: TGTGCCAGCAGCCGAGAGACGGGTCTTAATCAGCCCCAGCATTTT. This codes for CASSRETGLNQPQHF.

The J gene is TRBJ1-2, the V gene TRBV11-2; 8 nucleotides match TRBD1. Trimming at V came to 0 bases and at J to 6 bases, leaving 3 bases not matched to a gene. This CDR3 contains 14 residues. CDR1 and CDR2 (germline): SGHAT, FQNNGV. The CDR3 here is CASSLDSGGNGYTF. In DNA form, the CDR3 reads TGTGCCAGCAGCTTAGACTCAGGGGGCAATGGCTACACCTTC.

The rearrangement uses TRBV9 and TRBJ1-4; tentatively, D is TRBD1 (6 bases). Looked up from germline, CDR1 is SGDLS and CDR2 is YYNGEE. The CDR3 totals 14 residues. With 0 bases removed from V and 4 bases from J, the gap between germline ends came to 7 bases. The CDR3 DNA sequence: TGTGCCAGCAGCGTAGGACAGGATAATGAAAAACTGTTTTTT. Translation: CASSVGQDNEKLFF.

This clone was seen only once. The chain employs TRBV11-2 and TRBJ2-2, with TRBD1 identical over 7 bases. This CDR3 contains 14 residues. V lost 6 bases and J lost 3; bases outside the gene matches: 4. CDR1 is SGHAT and CDR2 is FQNNGV in the germline V gene. The CDR3 sequence: CASSERGHTGELFF. The CDR3 DNA reads TGTGCCAGCAGTGAGAGGGGGCACACCGGGGAGCTGTTTTTT.

This clone was seen once. J is TRBJ1-5 and V is TRBV30; D gene unclear. This CDR3 has 13 amino acids. The ends were cut back, 0 bases at V and 3 bases at J, with 6 bases in the middle. The germline gives CDR1 GTSNPN, CDR2 SVGIG (reference sequence). The CDR3 bases are TGTGCCTGGAGTGTACAGAACAATCAGCCCCAGCATTTT. This sequence encodes CAWSVQNNQPQHF.

The V call is TRBV6-6, the J call TRBJ2-7; D call uncertain. This CDR3 is built from 14 residues. V gave up 7 bases and J gave up 2 bases, with 15 bases separating them. The germline gives CDR1 MNHNY, CDR2 SVGAGI (reference sequence). The CDR3 nucleotides are TGTGCCAGCATGAAAGAAAACACCGCCTACGAGCAGTACTTC. As protein: CASMKENTAYEQYF.

The chain has TRBV7-9 and TRBJ1-2; 11 nucleotides match TRBD1. J was trimmed by 5 bases and V by 3 bases; bases with no gene match: 5. Germline-derived CDR1 and CDR2 are SEHNR and FQNEAQ (reference sequence). The CDR3 runs 15 residues. This CDR3 reads CASSLAGQGAYGYTF. Here the CDR3 DNA reads TGTGCCAGCAGCTTGGCAGGACAGGGGGCATATGGCTACACCTTC.

The genes are TRBV5-1 and TRBJ2-4, with 8 positions matching TRBD1. The length of the CDR3 is 14 residues. Germline-derived CDR1 and CDR2 are SGHRS and YFSETQ. Trimming removed 4 bases from V and 8 bases from J; junction bases left unmatched: 8. Here the CDR3 DNA reads TGCGCCAGCAGCCGGAACAGGGGGTGGGACATTCAGTACTTC. Its translation: CASSRNRGWDIQYF.

Notes on this clone: Mismatch with germline at one junction end may stem from a read error. The chain recombines TRBV5-1 with TRBJ2-1; 7 bases map to TRBD2. The CDR3 has 12 residues. Germline CDR1 is SGHRS and CDR2 is YFSETQ. In DNA, the CDR3 is TGCGCCAGCAGCCCCGGGGAGGGCGAGAGCCTCTTC. Translating it yields CASSPGEGESLF.

V and J are TRBV7-8 and TRBJ2-7; 12 bases fit TRBD2. V shed 4 bases, J shed 0 bases, and the junction held 4 bases outside the gene matches. Germline assignment: CDR1 SGHVS and CDR2 FQNEAQ. The CDR3 totals 16 residues. DNA for the CDR3: TGTGCCAGCAGCTCCTGGACTAGCGGGGACTCCTACGAGCAGTACTTC. Protein: CASSSWTSGDSYEQYF.

This clone was detected only once. The chain combines TRBV7-9 with TRBJ2-2, with 13 bases lining up with TRBD2. Germline values: CDR1 SEHNR, CDR2 FQNEAQ (reference sequence). Trimming at V came to 5 bases and at J to 3 bases, leaving 9 bases not matched to a gene. This CDR3 spans 18 amino acids. Written as DNA, the CDR3 is TGTGCCAGCAGCCCAATACGGACTAGCGGGAGTTACACCGGGGAGCTGTTTTTT. Translation gives CASSPIRTSGSYTGELFF.

Note on this clone: The same CDR3 can be traced to other DNA sequences in this sample. The chain has TRBV6-5 and TRBJ1-1, with D possibly matching TRBD1 (6 bases). Germline V gene lookup returns CDR1 MNHEY and CDR2 SVGAGI. CDR3 size: 13 residues. The V gene lost 6 bases and the J gene lost 1 base, with 9 bases spanning the gap. Here the CDR3 reads CASSLGQNTEAFF. In DNA form, the CDR3 reads TGTGCCAGCAGCTTGGGACAGAACACTGAAGCTTTCTTT.

This clone showed up just once. The chain carries TRBV5-6 and TRBJ2-7, with D perhaps matching TRBD2 (5 bases). Per the germline V gene, CDR1 is SGHDT and CDR2 is YYEEEE. The V end lost 4 bases, the J end lost 2 bases, and 16 bases lay between the germline ends. CDR3 length equals 15 residues. CDR3 nucleotide sequence: TGTGCCAGCAGCCGACATCTAGCCGAGGCCTACGAGCAGTACTTC. It specifies CASSRHLAEAYEQYF.

The chain carries TRBV28 and TRBJ1-1; no firm D call. V was clipped by 1 base and J by 1 base, with 7 bases between them. This CDR3 has 14 residues. Germline CDR1 reads MDHEN; CDR2 reads SYDVKM. CDR3 sequence: CASSLSVPNTEAFF. The CDR3 DNA reads as TGTGCCAGCAGTTTATCCGTCCCGAACACTGAAGCTTTCTTT.

The rearrangement uses TRBV7-9 and TRBJ2-3; the match to TRBD2 covers 8 bases. The CDR3 totals 14 residues. V shed 8 bases and J 7 bases; nucleotides not matched to a gene: 11. Germline V lookup: CDR1 SEHNR, CDR2 FQNEAQ (reference sequence). CDR3 coding DNA: TGTGCCAGCCATGCGGGAGGCTTATTAAATACGCAGTATTTT. Its translation is CASHAGGLLNTQYF.

This rearrangement joins TRBV5-1 to TRBJ1-1; the D is unclear. Trimming left V 0 bases short and J 1 base short, with 4 bases between. The V gene's germline CDR1 is SGHRS and CDR2 YFSETQ. The CDR3 contains 13 residues. Written as DNA, the CDR3 is TGCGCCAGCAGCTTGGACAGGAACACTGAAGCTTTCTTT. Translated: CASSLDRNTEAFF.

The chain has TRBV10-3 and TRBJ1-2; D ambiguous. Germline loops: CDR1 ENHRY, CDR2 SYGVKD. CDR3 size: 16 residues. The V end was cut by 2 bases, the J end by 4 bases, with 17 bases between. This CDR3 is CAISERVTRMGYGYTF. CDR3 sequence (DNA): TGTGCCATCAGTGAGCGGGTAACCCGAATGGGCTATGGCTACACCTTC.

V gene TRBV6-5 combines with J gene TRBJ2-7; maybe TRBD2 (6 bases). The CDR3 runs to 15 residues. Germline assignment: CDR1 MNHEY and CDR2 SVGAGI. V lost 2 bases, J lost 4 bases, and 15 bases lay in between. The CDR3 region has the DNA TGTGCCAGCAGTTACGGCGTGGAGGGGTGGTACGAGCAGTACTTC. Its protein is CASSYGVEGWYEQYF.

The V call is TRBV19, the J call TRBJ2-1, with D hard to call. CDR3 length: 15 residues. The V gene lost 5 bases and the J gene lost 1 base, with 12 bases spanning the gap. CDR1 is LNHDA and CDR2 is SQIVND in the germline V gene (reference sequence). The CDR3 DNA follows: TGTGCCAGTAGTCCCCTTGTACAGTCCTACAATGAGCAGTTCTTC. Translated, it gives CASSPLVQSYNEQFF.

This rearrangement joins TRBV5-1 to TRBJ2-2; perhaps TRBD1 as D (6 bases). The V gene's germline CDR1 is SGHRS and CDR2 YFSETQ. The CDR3 totals 15 residues. Trimming left V 1 base short and J 3 bases short, with 10 bases between. The chain's CDR3 is CASSLTGLDTGELFF. As DNA, the CDR3 is TGCGCCAGCAGCTTGACAGGGCTCGACACCGGGGAGCTGTTTTTT.